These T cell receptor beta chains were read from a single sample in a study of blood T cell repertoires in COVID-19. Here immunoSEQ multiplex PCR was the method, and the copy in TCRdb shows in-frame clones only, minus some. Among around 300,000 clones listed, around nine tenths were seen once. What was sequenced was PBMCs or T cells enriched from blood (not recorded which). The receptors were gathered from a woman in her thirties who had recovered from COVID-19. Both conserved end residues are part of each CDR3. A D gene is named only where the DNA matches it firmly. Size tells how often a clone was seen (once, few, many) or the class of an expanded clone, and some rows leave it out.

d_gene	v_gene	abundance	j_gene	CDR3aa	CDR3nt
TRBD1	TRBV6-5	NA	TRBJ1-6	CASRGQGGSPLHF	TGTGCCAGCAGAGGACAGGGTGGCTCACCCCTCCACTTT
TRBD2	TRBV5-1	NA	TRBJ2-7	CASSWTSGTHEQYF	TGCGCCAGCAGCTGGACTAGCGGGACCCACGAGCAGTACTTC
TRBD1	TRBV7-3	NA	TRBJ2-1	CASSRSGQGNNEQFF	TGTGCCAGCAGCCGTTCAGGACAGGGAAACAATGAGCAGTTCTTC
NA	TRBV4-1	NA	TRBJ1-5	CASSQDRGSNQPQHF	TGCGCCAGCAGCCAAGATCGGGGAAGCAATCAGCCCCAGCATTTT
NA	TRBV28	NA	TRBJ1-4	CASSLRLLPNEKLFF	TGTGCCAGCAGTTTGCGCCTCCTTCCTAATGAAAAACTGTTTTTT
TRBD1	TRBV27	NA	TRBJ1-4	CASSYDRAKLFF	TGTGCCAGCAGTTATGACAGGGCGAAACTGTTTTTT
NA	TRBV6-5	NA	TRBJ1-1	CASSYSPERGTEAFF	TGTGCCAGCAGTTACTCGCCTGAACGGGGGACTGAAGCTTTCTTT
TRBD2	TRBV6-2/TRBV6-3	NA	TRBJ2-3	CASSYASRGILADSTDTQYF	TGTGCCAGCAGTTACGCATCGAGGGGGATACTAGCGGATAGCACAGATACGCAGTATTTT
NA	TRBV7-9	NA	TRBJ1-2	CASIRDRIVIDGYTF	TGTGCCAGCATACGCGACAGAATAGTAATAGATGGCTACACCTTC
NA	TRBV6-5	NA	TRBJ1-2	CATTTAANYGYTF	TGTGCCACCACGACCGCGGCTAACTATGGCTACACCTTC
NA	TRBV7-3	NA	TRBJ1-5	CASSCGRSLGDYSNQPQHF	TGTGCCAGCAGCTGTGGACGCTCTTTGGGGGACTATAGCAATCAGCCCCAGCATTTT
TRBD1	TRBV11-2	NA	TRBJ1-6	CASSSGTGNSPLHF	TGTGCCAGCAGCTCCGGGACAGGGAATTCACCCCTCCACTTT
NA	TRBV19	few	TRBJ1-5	CASSIAPWALTNQPQHF	TGTGCCAGTAGTATAGCCCCTTGGGCCCTTACCAATCAGCCCCAGCATTTT
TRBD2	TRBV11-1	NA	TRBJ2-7	CASSQTSGPPYEQYF	TGTGCCAGCAGCCAGACTAGCGGGCCACCCTACGAGCAGTACTTC
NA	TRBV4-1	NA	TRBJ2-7	CASSQGLTSYEQYF	TGCGCCAGCAGCCAAGGACTGACGAGCTACGAGCAGTACTTC
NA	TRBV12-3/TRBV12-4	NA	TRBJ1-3	CASSLRGRDTIYF	TGTGCCAGCAGTTTACGGGGGAGGGACACCATATATTTT
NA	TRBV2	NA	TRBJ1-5	CASSETRHNQPQHF	TGTGCCAGCAGTGAAACTCGCCACAATCAGCCCCAGCATTTT
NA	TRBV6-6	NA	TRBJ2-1	CASSYSAGLGYNEQFF	TGTGCCAGCAGTTACTCAGCAGGGTTGGGTTACAATGAGCAGTTCTTC
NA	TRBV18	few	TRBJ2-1	CASSPSPGEAYNEQFF	TGTGCCAGCTCACCAAGTCCGGGAGAGGCCTACAATGAGCAGTTCTTC
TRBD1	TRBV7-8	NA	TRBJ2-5	CASSLEGTGAGETQYF	TGTGCCAGCAGCTTAGAGGGAACAGGGGCAGGGGAGACCCAGTACTTC
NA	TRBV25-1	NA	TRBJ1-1	CASSWQMNTEAFF	TGTGCCAGCAGTTGGCAAATGAACACTGAAGCTTTCTTT
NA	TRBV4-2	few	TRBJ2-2	CASSQGPAASTGELFF	TGTGCCAGCAGCCAAGGTCCGGCGGCTAGCACCGGGGAGCTGTTTTTT
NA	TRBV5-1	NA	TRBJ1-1	CASSLMEDTEAFF	TGCGCCAGCAGCTTAATGGAGGACACTGAAGCTTTCTTT
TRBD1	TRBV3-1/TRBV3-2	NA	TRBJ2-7	CASSQLRQGIGLRQYF	TGTGCCAGCAGCCAACTTCGACAGGGTATCGGTTTGCGGCAGTACTTC
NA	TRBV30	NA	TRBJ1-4	CAWSVQINEKLFF	TGTGCCTGGTCGGTACAGATAAATGAAAAACTGTTTTTT
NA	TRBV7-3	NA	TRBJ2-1	CASSLTSGEYNEQFF	TGTGCCAGCAGCTTAACTAGCGGAGAGTACAATGAGCAGTTCTTC
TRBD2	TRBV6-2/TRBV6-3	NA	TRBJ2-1	CASSYMGGTSGRNEQFF	TGTGCCAGCAGTTACATGGGCGGGACTAGCGGGAGGAATGAGCAGTTCTTC
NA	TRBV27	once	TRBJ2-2	CASSIPGLLNTGELFF	TGTGCCAGCAGTATCCCGGGACTTCTCAACACCGGGGAGCTGTTTTTT
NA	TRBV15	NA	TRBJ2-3	CATGRLNTQYF	TGTGCCACCGGGCGTTTGAATACGCAGTATTTT
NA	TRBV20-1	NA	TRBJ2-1	CSASSGRLSYNEQFF	TGCAGTGCGAGTAGCGGACGACTGTCCTACAATGAGCAGTTCTTC
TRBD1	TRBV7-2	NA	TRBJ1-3	CASSTWTGSEGNTIYF	TGTGCCAGCAGCACCTGGACAGGGAGCGAAGGAAACACCATATATTTT
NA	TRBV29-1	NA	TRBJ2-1	CSAKNRGLWQETYNEQFF	TGCAGCGCCAAGAATAGAGGGTTATGGCAGGAAACATACAATGAGCAGTTCTTC
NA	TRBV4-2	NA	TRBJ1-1	CASSQGQLNTEAFF	TGTGCCAGCAGCCAAGGACAACTGAACACTGAAGCTTTCTTT
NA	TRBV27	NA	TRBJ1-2	CASSNMGLYGYTF	TGTGCCAGCAGTAACATGGGGCTCTATGGCTACACCTTC
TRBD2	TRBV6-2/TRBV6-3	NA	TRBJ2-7	CASSKISGRPPYEQYF	TGTGCCAGCAGTAAGATTAGCGGGAGGCCCCCCTACGAGCAGTACTTC
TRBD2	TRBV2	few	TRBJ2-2	CASRGGEITGELFF	TGTGCCAGCCGGGGAGGGGAGATCACCGGGGAGCTGTTTTTT
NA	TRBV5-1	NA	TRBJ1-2	CASSLVGGYYGYTF	TGCGCCAGCAGCTTGGTTGGGGGGTACTATGGCTACACCTTC
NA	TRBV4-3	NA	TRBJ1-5	CASSQVGHSNQPQHF	TGCGCCAGCAGCCAGGTAGGACATAGCAATCAGCCCCAGCATTTT